This paragraph reports one T cell receptor beta chain. What it binds is unknown. Other DNA sequences in this sample translate to the same CDR3. This sample is drawn from a study of shared clonotypes between healthy human individuals. Broader study findings: When naive CD4 clonotypes were compared across a few donors, around 5% were shared.

With 0 bases removed from V and 5 bases from J, the gap between germline ends came to 10 bases. Germline V gene sequence: CDR1 LNHDA, CDR2 SQIVND (reference sequence). This CDR3 comprises 14 residues. The table came from immunoSEQ multiplex PCR; TCRdb's copy has only in-frame clones and leaves some out. The data contain around 2.1 million clones, more than 90% of them singletons. The TCR sequence derives from a man aged 18 to 29 in good health. This sequence joins TRBV19 and TRBJ2-5, with D unclear. The sample taken for sequencing was naive CD4+ T cells sorted from blood. The subset was: CD45RA+ positively selected. The CDR3 DNA reads as TGTGCCAGTAGTATAGATCGTTGGGGTGAGACCCAGTACTTC. It codes for CASSIDRWGETQYF.